The 21 T cell receptor beta chains reported below all come from one sample, sequenced in a study of T-cell memory formation after mild COVID-19. From the 5' RACE reads, TCRdb called clonotypes with MiXCR, one entry per CDR3 protein. The sample has 300,000 to 350,000 distinct CDR3 sequences, approximately 15% seen once. The source material was PBMCs or a T cell subset sorted from them (not recorded which). The receptors originated from a man younger than 30 who had mild COVID-19 (a few samples of this study predate the infection). Cell type and time point are not known.

This chain joins TRBV5-1 and TRBJ2-3; 12 positions match TRBD1. V was clipped by 4 bases and J by 2 bases; unmatched bases: 8. Looked up from germline, CDR1 is SGHRS and CDR2 is YFSETQ. The length of the CDR3 is 17 residues. Here the CDR3 DNA reads TGCGCCAGCAGCCCACCGGGACAGGGGGCGATCACAGATACGCAGTATTTT. Its protein is CASSPPGQGAITDTQYF.

The V and J genes are TRBV5-1 and TRBJ2-5; no reliable D call. V gave up 2 bases and J gave up 5 bases, with 10 bases separating them. The germline CDR1 and CDR2 sequences are SGHRS and YFSETQ. The length of the CDR3 is 13 residues. The CDR3 DNA is TGCGCCAGCAGCTTTGGGGAAGCGGAGACCCAGTACTTC. Translated, it gives CASSFGEAETQYF.

This clonotype was seen a handful of times. The chain carries TRBV12-3 or TRBV12-4 and TRBJ2-3; D remains unclear. V was pared by 1 base and J by 0 bases, with 11 bases between. The length of the CDR3 is 16 residues. The CDR3 region has the DNA TGTGCCAGCAGTTTAGAGGGCAGGACGAGCACAGATACGCAGTATTTT. Protein product: CASSLEGRTSTDTQYF.

This clonotype was recorded a few times. This rearrangement joins TRBV4-3 to TRBJ2-3; 7 bases line up with TRBD1. This CDR3 spans 18 amino acids. Germline V gives CDR1 LGHNA, CDR2 YSLEER. The J segment lost 2 bases and the V segment lost 1 base, leaving 12 bases of the junction unmatched. CDR3 nucleotide sequence: TGCGCCAGCAGCCAAGGTGCGGCCGGCAGGGGGACCACAGATACGCAGTATTTT. Translated: CASSQGAAGRGTTDTQYF.

The CDR3 here is CASSLGGARSEQYV. The CDR3 nucleotides are TGTGCCAGCAGCTTGGGGGGAGCTCGGAGCGAGCAGTACGTC. The chain carries TRBV7-9 and TRBJ2-7, with D perhaps matching TRBD2 (6 bases). Trimming shortened V by 3 bases and J by 6 bases, and 15 bases separated the two germline ends. This CDR3 contains 14 residues. CDR1 is SEHNR and CDR2 is FQNEAQ in the germline V gene (reference sequence).

The chain employs TRBV15 and TRBJ2-7; tentatively, D is TRBD1 or TRBD2 (5 bases each). The CDR3 length is 13 residues. V shed 3 bases and J shed 3 bases, with 9 bases lying between them. Germline CDR1 is LNHNV and CDR2 is YYDKDF (reference sequence). The CDR3 DNA sequence: TGTGCCACCAGCAGGGGGGAGAACTACGAGCAGTACTTC. This codes for CATSRGENYEQYF.

V gene TRBV18 combines with J gene TRBJ1-1; D is perhaps TRBD1 (5 bases). V gave up 0 bases and J gave up 2 bases, with 10 bases separating them. The CDR3 is 15 amino acids. Germline-derived CDR1 and CDR2 are KGHSH and LQKENI. CDR3 amino acids: CASSPPGGFNTEAFF. The DNA of the CDR3 is TGTGCCAGCTCACCACCCGGGGGATTTAACACTGAAGCTTTCTTT.

This clonotype was detected a few times. V gene TRBV28 combines with J gene TRBJ1-3; D not resolved. The CDR3 contains 15 residues. Deletions cut 5 bases from V and 0 bases from J, with 11 bases between. CDR1 and CDR2 (germline): MDHEN, SYDVKM. CDR3 amino acids: CASSRAATSGNTIYF. The CDR3 DNA is TGTGCCAGCAGTCGGGCGGCCACCTCTGGAAACACCATATATTTT.

This clonotype appeared a few times. The V and J genes are TRBV24-1 and TRBJ2-5, with no clear D. CDR3 length: 13 amino acids. Germline V lookup: CDR1 KGHDR, CDR2 SFDVKD. Trimming took 3 bases from V and 1 from J, leaving 5 bases between them. CDR3 in amino acids: CATSDPGQETQYF. CDR3 sequence (DNA): TGTGCCACCAGTGATCCCGGCCAAGAGACCCAGTACTTC.

Ten or more counts support this clonotype. The chain recombines TRBV2 with TRBJ2-5; D unresolved. The CDR3 spans 11 residues. Trimming left V 6 bases short and J 5 bases short, with 7 bases between. Germline-derived CDR1 and CDR2 are SNHLY and FYNNEI. The CDR3: CASSARETQYF. CDR3 in DNA: TGTGCCAGCAGCGCTAGGGAGACCCAGTACTTC.

DNA of the CDR3: TGTGCCAGCAGCGCTGGGGAGGGTCGCGGCTACACCTTC. Translated: CASSAGEGRGYTF. The V and J genes are TRBV9 and TRBJ1-2; D gene unclear. CDR1 and CDR2 from the germline V gene are SGDLS and YYNGEE. The ends were cut back, 3 bases at V and 8 bases at J, with 14 bases in the middle. CDR3 length equals 13 residues.

This clonotype was counted ten times or more. The chain is built from TRBV7-2 and TRBJ2-2, with TRBD2 matching over 8 bases. The CDR3 is made up of 18 amino acids. Trimming removed 5 bases from V and 5 bases from J; junction bases left unmatched: 16. The germline gives CDR1 SGHTA, CDR2 FQGNSA. Here the CDR3 DNA reads TGTGCCAGCAGCCCGCGCCGGGGGGGGCCAGGTTTGACCGGGGAGCTGTTTTTT. Its translation: CASSPRRGGPGLTGELFF.

This clonotype occurred a few times. The chain carries TRBV7-2 and TRBJ2-7; D perhaps matches TRBD2 (5 bases). Germline loops: CDR1 SGHTA, CDR2 FQGNSA. This CDR3 spans 15 amino acids. Trimming stripped 0 bases from V and 3 bases from J, with 12 bases between. The CDR3 region has the DNA TGTGCCAGCAGCTTAGCTCCCGGGGAGCTCTACGAGCAGTACGTC. Encoded protein: CASSLAPGELYEQYV.

This clonotype was seen more than once but under ten times. CDR3 residues: CASSPDGGVYEQYF. CDR3 nucleotide sequence: TGCGCCAGCAGCCCGGACGGTGGGGTTTACGAGCAGTACTTC. The gene calls are TRBV5-1 and TRBJ2-7; D not certain. Germline CDR1 and CDR2: SGHRS and YFSETQ. V lost 4 bases to trimming and J lost 4 bases, with 15 bases between them. The CDR3 contains 14 residues.

Ten or more counts support this clonotype. The chain links TRBV5-1 to TRBJ1-2; D is unclear. Germline lookup yields CDR1 SGHRS and CDR2 YFSETQ. V dropped 0 bases and J dropped 6 bases, with 12 bases sitting between them. This CDR3 has 14 amino acids. The CDR3 spells CASSLGPTLDGYTF. CDR3 coding DNA: TGCGCCAGCAGCTTGGGGCCCACCCTCGATGGCTACACCTTC.

This clonotype appeared a few times. The chain joins TRBV29-1 to TRBJ2-2; D possibly corresponds to TRBD1 (6 bases). This CDR3 has 18 amino acids. From germline, CDR1 is SQVTM and CDR2 ANQGSEA. Trimming took 0 bases from V and 9 from J, leaving 26 bases between them. The DNA of the CDR3 is TGCAGCGTTGAAGATCTTCAACCCCACAGGGTAGGGACCCGGGAGCTGTTTTTT. It codes for CSVEDLQPHRVGTRELFF.

This chain links TRBV6-5 with TRBJ1-1; a weak D match, TRBD1 (6 bases). With 7 bases removed from V and 1 base from J, the gap between germline ends came to 16 bases. The CDR3 sequence is 15 residues long. Per germline, CDR1 MNHEY and CDR2 SVGAGI. CDR3 sequence reads: CASNRNGQPNTEAFF. Here the CDR3 DNA reads TGTGCCAGCAATCGAAACGGACAGCCGAACACTGAAGCTTTCTTT.

The chain is built from TRBV20-1 and TRBJ2-1; D may be TRBD2 (6 bases). Germline CDR1 is DFQATT and CDR2 is SNEGSKA (reference sequence). CDR3 size: 13 residues. The V end lost 7 bases, the J end lost 0 bases, and 10 bases lay between the germline ends. The CDR3 DNA reads as TGCAGTGGGCGGGGCGACTCCTACAATGAGCAGTTCTTC. This translates into CSGRGDSYNEQFF.

The sample holds many counts of this clonotype. This chain's CDR3 is CASSYSRDRGNEQFF. CDR3 in DNA: TGTGCCAGCAGTTACTCGAGGGACAGGGGAAATGAGCAGTTCTTC. V and J are TRBV6-2 or TRBV6-3 and TRBJ2-1; the match to TRBD1 covers 10 bases. This CDR3 spans 15 amino acids. V shed 0 bases and J 7 bases; nucleotides not matched to a gene: 3. The germline gives CDR1 MNHEY, CDR2 SVGEGT.

The CDR3 DNA is TGTGCCAGCAGCCAGTACGCGGTGGCTTTGTCGGATACGCAGTATTTT. Translating gives CASSQYAVALSDTQYF. V is TRBV7-6 and J is TRBJ2-3; D unresolved. Germline values: CDR1 SGHVS, CDR2 FNYEAQ. The CDR3 runs to 16 residues. V was shortened by 5 bases and J by 6 bases, with 21 bases between the two germline ends.

This clonotype has more than one count but fewer than ten. V and J are TRBV11-2 and TRBJ2-5; TRBD2 aligns across 9 bases. Trimming took 4 bases from V and 3 from J; bases not matched to a gene: 6. The CDR3 is made up of 15 amino acids. From germline, CDR1 is SGHAT and CDR2 FQNNGV. As DNA, the CDR3 is TGTGCCAGCAGCTCTCGACTAGCGGTAGAAGAGACCCAGTACTTC. The encoded protein is CASSSRLAVEETQYF. Complete variable domain (other parts from reference TRBV11-2 and TRBJ2-5): EAGVAQSPRYKIIEKRQSVAFWCNPISGHATLYWYQQILGQGPKLLIQFQNNGVVDDSQLPKDRFSAERLKGVDSTLKIQPAKLEDSAVYLCASSSRLAVEETQYFGPGTRLLVL.